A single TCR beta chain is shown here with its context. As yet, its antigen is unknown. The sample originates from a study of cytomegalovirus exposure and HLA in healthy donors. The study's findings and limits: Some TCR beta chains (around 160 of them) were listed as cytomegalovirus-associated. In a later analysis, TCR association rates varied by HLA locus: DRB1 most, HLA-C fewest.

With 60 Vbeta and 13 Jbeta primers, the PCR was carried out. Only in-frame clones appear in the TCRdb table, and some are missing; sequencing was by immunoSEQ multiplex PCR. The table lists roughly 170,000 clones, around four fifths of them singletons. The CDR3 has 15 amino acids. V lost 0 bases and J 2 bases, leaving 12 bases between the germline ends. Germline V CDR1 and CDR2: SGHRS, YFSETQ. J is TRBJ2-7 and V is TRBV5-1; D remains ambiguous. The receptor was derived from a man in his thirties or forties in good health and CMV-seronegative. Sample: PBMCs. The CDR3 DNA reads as TGCGCCAGCAGCTTGGCGGCGGCGATAGCCTACGAGCAGTACTTC. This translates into CASSLAAAIAYEQYF.